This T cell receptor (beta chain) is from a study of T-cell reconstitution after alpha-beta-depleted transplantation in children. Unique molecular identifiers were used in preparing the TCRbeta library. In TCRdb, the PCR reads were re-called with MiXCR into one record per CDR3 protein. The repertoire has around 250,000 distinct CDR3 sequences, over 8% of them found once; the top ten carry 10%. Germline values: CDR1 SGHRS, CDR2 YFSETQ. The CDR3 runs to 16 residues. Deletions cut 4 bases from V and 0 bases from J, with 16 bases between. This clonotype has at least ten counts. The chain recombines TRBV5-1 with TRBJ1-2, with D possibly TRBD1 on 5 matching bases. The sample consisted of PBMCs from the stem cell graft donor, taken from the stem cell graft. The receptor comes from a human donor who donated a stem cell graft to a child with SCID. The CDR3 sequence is CASSLTGTAPNYGYTF. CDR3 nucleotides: TGCGCCAGCAGCCTTACCGGGACGGCCCCTAACTATGGCTACACCTTC.